Listed below are T cell receptor beta chains from one sample, sequenced in a study of T cell changes during pregnancy in multiple sclerosis. Clones were sequenced by immunoSEQ multiplex PCR, and TCRdb holds only the in-frame ones, with some missing. The repertoire has some 100,000 clones, more than 80% of them found once; the top ten carry 0.95% to 1.5%. The specimen comprised peripheral blood, sampled in the second trimester of pregnancy. The receptors originated from a female donor with multiple sclerosis, enrolled in a pregnancy study. Both conserved end residues are trimmed from each CDR3. The order of the fields is CDR3 protein, J gene, V gene.

ASSSAQFNEKLF | TRBJ1-4 | TRBV6-5
ASSLGQGTLYGYT | TRBJ1-2 | TRBV6-5
ASSPQTGGETQY | TRBJ2-5 | TRBV18
ASSEALPSGIADTQY | TRBJ2-3 | TRBV6-1
ASSQGQVDYGYT | TRBJ1-2 | TRBV5-5
ASSLALQGREF | TRBJ2-1 | TRBV7-2
ASSPGLTYNEQF | TRBJ2-1 | TRBV7-3
ASSLNSGGAPETQY | TRBJ2-5 | TRBV7-2
ASSPLIENEQF | TRBJ2-1 | TRBV5-1
ASSLLQGKETQY | TRBJ2-5 | TRBV5-4
AKRQNNQPQH | TRBJ1-5 | TRBV6-1
ASSITGFSYEQY | TRBJ2-7 | TRBV4-2
ASSIAGQGNTEAF | TRBJ1-1 | TRBV19
ASSIVEGAKNIQY | TRBJ2-4 | TRBV19
ASAEGQGVLNEKLF | TRBJ1-4 | TRBV11-1
ASSRSETYEQY | TRBJ2-7 | TRBV28
ASSQTGGGQETQY | TRBJ2-5 | TRBV4-1
ASSYTGRSYEQY | TRBJ2-7 | TRBV6-5